Here is one TCR beta chain with its context. Its cognate antigen is unknown. Unmatched junction bases numbered 4, after V lost 3 bases and J lost 3 bases. Germline V gives CDR1 DFQATT, CDR2 SNEGSKA (reference sequence). This CDR3 is 16 amino acids long. Patients were aged 18 to 65, had disease duration under 2 months, and had newly diagnosed hyperthyroidism. On the basis of clinical symptoms, serum thyroxine and TRAb, thyroid ultrasound and orbital computed tomography, diagnoses were made. From 9 to 10 ml of fresh peripheral blood, PBMCs were isolated. These data belong to a study of T cells in Graves' hyperthyroidism and ophthalmopathy. Regarding the study as a whole: A 13 V-J signature model discriminated ophthalmopathy versus stable hyperthyroidism.

Researchers amplified the TCR beta CDR3 regions from RNA transcripts. During a first-round RT-PCR of the TCR CDR3, the HTBI primer set was used. Each CDR3 protein is one row after TCRdb ran MiXCR on the multiplex PCR reads. The table has hundreds of thousands of distinct CDR3 sequences, 35% to 40% seen once. The origin of this receptor is a man aged 18 to 30 with Graves' hyperthyroidism. This chain connects TRBV20-1 to TRBJ2-6, with 11 bases that match TRBD1. The sample comprised blood. CDR3 bases: TGCAGTGCTAGGACCGGGACAGGGGGTGGGGCCAACGTCCTGACTTTC. As protein: CSARTGTGGGANVLTF.